This passage covers 29 T cell receptor beta chains from one sample sequenced in a study of blood T cell repertoires in COVID-19. The protocol was immunoSEQ multiplex PCR, while the TCRdb copy is restricted to in-frame clones and leaves out a portion. The sample holds more than 120,000 clones, around four fifths seen once. The material sequenced was peripheral blood. The origin of the receptors is a human donor in a cohort sampled during active COVID-19.

This rearrangement joins TRBV25-1 to TRBJ1-4, with 9 bases that match TRBD1. J lost 6 bases, V lost 3 bases, and 5 bases had no gene match. The CDR3 loop spans 15 amino acids. CDR1 and CDR2 (germline): MGHDK, SYGVNS. The CDR3: CASSDWGQGYEKLFF. As DNA, the CDR3 is TGTGCCAGCAGTGATTGGGGACAGGGATATGAAAAACTGTTTTTT.

The chain employs TRBV11-3 and TRBJ2-5, with TRBD1 matching over 9 bases. The length of the CDR3 is 15 residues. Germline V lookup: CDR1 SGHNT, CDR2 YENEEA. The junction had 8 bases not matched to a gene; V was cut back by 5 bases and J by 4 bases. The CDR3 loop reads CASSGPGQGGETQYF. In nucleotides, the CDR3 is TGTGCCAGCAGCGGACCGGGACAGGGAGGAGAGACCCAGTACTTC.

V usage is TRBV2 and J usage is TRBJ2-5, with D perhaps matching TRBD1 (5 bases). The V end lost 9 bases, the J end lost 1 base, and 18 bases lay between the germline ends. The CDR3 extends over 15 amino acids. Germline assignment: CDR1 SNHLY and CDR2 FYNNEI. CDR3 nucleotide sequence: TGTGCCAGTAAAGACAGTTTAGAACCCCAAGAGACCCAGTACTTC. It yields the protein CASKDSLEPQETQYF.

The chain joins TRBV5-4 to TRBJ2-3; 10 nucleotides line up with TRBD2. With V trimmed by 4 bases and J by 3 bases, 8 bases remained unmatched. The CDR3 is 16 residues long. In germline, CDR1 is SGHNT, CDR2 YYREEE (reference sequence). The CDR3 loop is CASSGGGLASTDTQYF. CDR3 sequence (DNA): TGTGCCAGCAGCGGCGGGGGACTAGCGAGTACAGATACGCAGTATTTT. Looking up the rest from reference TRBV5-4 and TRBJ2-3 gives the full variable domain: ETGVTQSPTHLIKTRGQQVTLRCSSQSGHNTVSWYQQALGQGPQFIFQYYREEENGRGNFPPRFSGLQFPNYSSELNVNALELDDSALYLCASSGGGLASTDTQYFGPGTRLTVL.

The V and J genes are TRBV28 and TRBJ2-1; 16 nucleotides match TRBD2. This CDR3 region has 16 residues. With V trimmed by 7 bases and J by 12 bases, 12 bases remained unmatched. CDR1 and CDR2 from the germline V gene are MDHEN and SYDVKM. In DNA, the CDR3 is TGTGCCAGCACCCACCCAGGGACTAGCGGGGGGGCCGGGCAGTTCTTC. Encoded protein: CASTHPGTSGGAGQFF.

The CDR3 is CASSQDRGGQRGGYGYTF. The CDR3 DNA reads TGTGCCAGCAGCCAAGATCGGGGTGGGCAGCGCGGGGGTTATGGCTACACCTTC. This chain links TRBV3-1 (or the pseudogene TRBV3-2) with TRBJ1-2; possible D gene TRBD1, 5 bases. Germline V gene lookup returns CDR1 LGHDT and CDR2 YNNKEL (reference sequence). Trimming took 0 bases from V and 5 from J, leaving 22 bases between them. The CDR3 has 18 residues.

This chain uses TRBV7-3 with TRBJ2-1; the D gene is possibly TRBD1 (5 bases). Deletions cut 2 bases from V and 5 bases from J, with 7 bases between. The CDR3 loop spans 13 amino acids. CDR1 SGHTA and CDR2 FQGTGA come from the germline V gene. CDR3 residues: CASSLGANNEQFF. The CDR3 DNA sequence: TGTGCCAGCAGCTTAGGGGCCAACAATGAGCAGTTCTTC.

J is TRBJ1-2 and V is TRBV19, with a weak D call TRBD1 (5 bases). Trimming removed 7 bases from V and 7 bases from J, with 16 bases in between. Germline assignment: CDR1 LNHDA and CDR2 SQIVND (reference sequence). The CDR3 contains 13 residues. The CDR3: CASTAGVGSGYTF. CDR3 sequence (DNA): TGTGCCAGTACTGCGGGGGTTGGAAGTGGCTACACCTTC.

The V gene is TRBV27, the J gene TRBJ1-1; 7 nucleotides line up with TRBD1. The CDR3 is 15 amino acids. V was pared by 0 bases and J by 0 bases, with 1 base of the junction left unmatched. Germline V gene sequence: CDR1 MNHEY, CDR2 SMNVEV (reference sequence). The CDR3 is CASSLSDRVNTEAFF. For the CDR3, the DNA is TGTGCCAGCAGTTTATCCGACAGGGTGAACACTGAAGCTTTCTTT.

The genes are TRBV2 and TRBJ2-1, with TRBD1 matching over 11 bases. The germline V gene has CDR1 SNHLY and CDR2 FYNNEI. The CDR3 consists of 14 residues. With V trimmed by 3 bases and J by 8 bases, 3 bases remained unmatched. The CDR3 DNA sequence: TGTGCCAGCAGTGAGGGACAGGGGGGCGATGAGCAGTTCTTC. Amino acids: CASSEGQGGDEQFF.

The J gene is TRBJ2-1, the V gene TRBV5-1, with unresolved D. Per germline, CDR1 SGHRS and CDR2 YFSETQ. The CDR3 spans 12 residues. With 5 bases removed from V and 5 bases from J, the gap between germline ends came to 8 bases. Here the CDR3 DNA reads TGCGCCAGCAGTAGAGGAGACAATGAGCAGTTCTTC. Its translation: CASSRGDNEQFF. Full variable domain (remainder filled in from reference TRBV5-1 and TRBJ2-1): KAGVTQTPRYLIKTRGQQVTLSCSPISGHRSVSWYQQTPGQGLQFLFEYFSETQRNKGNFPGRFSGRQFSNSRSEMNVSTLELGDSALYLCASSRGDNEQFFGPGTRLTVL.

The DNA of the CDR3 is TGTGCCAGTATCCCCTCAGCGGGGGGCGGGAGTGCTGAAGCTTTCTTT. It translates to CASIPSAGGGSAEAFF. The rearrangement joins TRBV19 to TRBJ1-1, with D perhaps TRBD1 (6 bases). V was cut by 7 bases and J by 6 bases, with 24 bases left in between. The CDR3 length is 16 residues. The germline gives CDR1 LNHDA, CDR2 SQIVND (reference sequence).

As DNA, the CDR3 is TGTGCCAGCGGCGAGGTTAATGAAAAACTGTTTTTT. Translating gives CASGEVNEKLFF. The chain has TRBV12-3 or TRBV12-4 and TRBJ1-4, with unresolved D. CDR3 length: 12 amino acids. The germline V and J ends were trimmed by 8 bases and 4 bases, with 8 bases remaining between them.

The V call is TRBV6-6, the J call TRBJ1-3; D gene uncertain. V gave up 2 bases and J gave up 0 bases, with 5 bases separating them. This CDR3 comprises 14 residues. The V gene's germline CDR1 is MNHNY and CDR2 SVGAGI (reference sequence). The CDR3 coding sequence is TGTGCCAGCAGTTACGGGAGCTCTGGAAACACCATATATTTT. It yields the protein CASSYGSSGNTIYF.

This rearrangement joins TRBV28 to TRBJ2-4; D is perhaps TRBD2 (5 bases). The germline V and J ends were trimmed by 6 bases and 0 bases, with 9 bases remaining between them. CDR3 length: 14 amino acids. Germline CDR1 and CDR2: MDHEN and SYDVKM. CDR3 protein: CASRDSLAKNIQYF. The DNA of the CDR3 is TGTGCCAGCAGGGACTCACTAGCCAAAAACATTCAGTACTTC.

V is TRBV7-9 and J is TRBJ1-1, with TRBD1 identical over 12 bases. The CDR3 is 19 residues long. After removal of 5 bases from V and 1 base from J, the junction contained 14 bases not matched to a gene. Germline loops: CDR1 SEHNR, CDR2 FQNEAQ (reference sequence). As DNA, the CDR3 is TGTGCCAGCAGCCCACCACCGGGACAGGGGGCAAGGAGGAACACTGAAGCTTTCTTT. Translated: CASSPPPGQGARRNTEAFF.

This clone was recorded once. The CDR3 reads CASSTGGSYEQYV. The CDR3, as DNA: TGTGCCAGCAGCACGGGGGGATCCTACGAGCAGTACGTC. The chain combines TRBV6-5 with TRBJ2-7; TRBD2 matches 7 bases. Per the germline V gene, CDR1 is MNHEY and CDR2 is SVGAGI. V shed 6 bases, J shed 1 base, and the junction held 3 bases outside the gene matches. This CDR3 spans 13 amino acids.

This clone has only one observation. The rearrangement uses TRBV19 and TRBJ2-3, with 7 bases fitting TRBD1. V lost 6 bases, J lost 6 bases, and 12 bases stayed unmatched. Germline V CDR1 and CDR2: LNHDA, SQIVND (reference sequence). The CDR3 length is 15 residues. CDR3 in amino acids: CASSVTGAPPDTQYF. The CDR3 DNA is TGTGCCAGTAGCGTCACAGGGGCTCCCCCCGATACGCAGTATTTT.

This chain joins TRBV7-6 and TRBJ2-1, with 9 bases that match TRBD2. This CDR3 contains 15 residues. Trimming took 1 base from V and 5 from J; bases not matched to a gene: 3. Looked up from germline, CDR1 is SGHVS and CDR2 is FNYEAQ. The DNA for the CDR3 is TGTGCCAGCAGCTTAGGAGCGGGGGGTAACAATGAGCAGTTCTTC. Translating gives CASSLGAGGNNEQFF.

The chain has TRBV10-3 and TRBJ2-5; possible D gene TRBD2, 5 bases. CDR3 size: 14 residues. V was shortened by 8 bases and J by 0 bases, with 13 bases between the two germline ends. Germline lookup yields CDR1 ENHRY and CDR2 SYGVKD. The CDR3 DNA reads as TGTGCCATCCGAGGCGGGTACAACCAAGAGACCCAGTACTTC. Encoded protein: CAIRGGYNQETQYF.

The chain links TRBV2 to TRBJ1-5; D not certain. V was cut by 4 bases and J by 3 bases, with 10 bases left in between. This CDR3 contains 14 residues. In germline, CDR1 is SNHLY, CDR2 FYNNEI. The CDR3 protein is CASSVRRINQPQHF. Here the CDR3 DNA reads TGTGCCAGCAGTGTTAGGAGAATCAATCAGCCCCAGCATTTT.

The genes are TRBV19 and TRBJ2-1, with 7 bases fitting TRBD2. Unmatched junction bases numbered 12, after V lost 5 bases and J lost 5 bases. Germline CDR1 reads LNHDA; CDR2 reads SQIVND (reference sequence). This CDR3 comprises 16 residues. The CDR3 region is CASSDPLTSADNEQFF. The CDR3 bases are TGTGCCAGTAGTGATCCTTTAACTAGCGCAGACAATGAGCAGTTCTTC.

The J gene is TRBJ1-6, the V gene TRBV5-1, with a tentative D call TRBD1 (5 bases). Germline V lookup: CDR1 SGHRS, CDR2 YFSETQ. Deletions cut 7 bases from V and 8 bases from J, with 16 bases between. This CDR3 comprises 14 residues. The CDR3 loop reads CASARGGDDSPLHF. The CDR3, as DNA: TGCGCCAGCGCCCGGGGGGGGGATGATTCACCCCTCCACTTT.

V and J are TRBV7-3 and TRBJ2-7, with D perhaps TRBD2 (6 bases). CDR1 SGHTA and CDR2 FQGTGA come from the germline V gene. This CDR3 has 12 residues. With 5 bases removed from V and 7 bases from J, the gap between germline ends came to 12 bases. CDR3 region: CASSPPGGEQYF. CDR3 in DNA: TGTGCCAGCAGCCCCCCCGGAGGGGAGCAGTACTTC.

The chain combines TRBV19 with TRBJ2-3; TRBD1 aligns across 8 bases. The V and J ends lost 4 bases and 4 bases, in that order; junction bases with no gene match: 13. This CDR3 contains 17 residues. Germline CDR1 LNHDA, CDR2 SQIVND (reference sequence). CDR3 sequence reads: CASSTPGGRGRADTQYF. CDR3 in DNA: TGTGCCAGTAGTACCCCTGGGGGCAGGGGGCGCGCAGATACGCAGTATTTT.

The CDR3 sequence: CASSALPGRTSGYTF. The CDR3 DNA reads TGTGCCAGCAGCGCCCTGCCAGGGAGGACCTCCGGCTACACCTTC. This chain links TRBV9 with TRBJ1-2; possible D gene TRBD1, 5 bases. CDR3 size: 15 residues. The germline gives CDR1 SGDLS, CDR2 YYNGEE. The V end was cut by 3 bases, the J end by 8 bases, with 20 bases between. The full variable domain, in which reference TRBV9 and TRBJ1-2 provide the parts outside the CDR3, is DSGVTQTPKHLITATGQRVTLRCSPRSGDLSVYWYQQSLDQGLQFLIQYYNGEERAKGNILERFSAQQFPDLHSELNLSSLELGDSALYFCASSALPGRTSGYTFGSGTRLTVV.

This sequence joins TRBV6-5 and TRBJ2-5; D possibly corresponds to TRBD2 (6 bases). Germline lookup yields CDR1 MNHEY and CDR2 SVGAGI. The V end lost 2 bases, the J end lost 4 bases, and 8 bases lay between the germline ends. This CDR3 spans 13 amino acids. The CDR3: CASSYGGVETQYF. The CDR3 nucleotides are TGTGCCAGCAGTTACGGCGGGGTAGAGACCCAGTACTTC.

The rearrangement joins TRBV9 to TRBJ2-3, with 8 bases aligning to TRBD2. Trimming at V came to 1 base and at J to 4 bases, leaving 17 bases not matched to a gene. There are 19 residues in the CDR3. CDR1 SGDLS and CDR2 YYNGEE come from the germline V gene. CDR3 DNA: TGTGCCAGCAGCGTAACCACCGACGGGGGGGCTCTACGTTCAGATACGCAGTATTTT. Protein sequence: CASSVTTDGGALRSDTQYF. Supplemented by reference TRBV9 and TRBJ2-3, the full variable domain reads DSGVTQTPKHLITATGQRVTLRCSPRSGDLSVYWYQQSLDQGLQFLIQYYNGEERAKGNILERFSAQQFPDLHSELNLSSLELGDSALYFCASSVTTDGGALRSDTQYFGPGTRLTVL.

The gene calls are TRBV19 and TRBJ1-2; perhaps TRBD1 as D (6 bases). V was clipped by 4 bases and J by 3 bases, with 18 bases between them. The CDR3 extends over 16 amino acids. The germline CDR1 and CDR2 sequences are LNHDA and SQIVND (reference sequence). The CDR3, as DNA: TGTGCCAGTAGTACCCAATCCAGGGGCTGGGACTATGGCTACACCTTC. Protein: CASSTQSRGWDYGYTF.